This T cell receptor beta chain was profiled in a study of cytotoxic CD8 clonotypes in ibrutinib-treated CLL. Study overall: Enrolment comprised under twelve relapsed/refractory and more than 14 treatment-naive patients; 17 to 18 were IGHV unmutated.

The study, taken as a whole, reports: Relative to age-matched healthy donors, clonality at baseline was higher, and it tracked circulating CD8+ T-cell counts.

Regarding this clone: Its antigen is currently unknown.

Germline V gene sequence: CDR1 SGHKS, CDR2 YYEKEE (reference sequence). CDR3 length: 17 amino acids. Trimming removed 3 bases at V and 6 bases at J, with 25 bases between. A 1 in 200,000 to 1 in 1 million T cell depth was the sequencing target. The assay was immunoSEQ multiplex PCR, and TCRdb's table has in-frame clones only and misses some. The sample has a few hundred thousand clones; about 64% are singletons. The chain has TRBV5-5 and TRBJ2-7; the D gene is possibly TRBD1 (6 bases). This sequence was found in a human donor with chronic lymphocytic leukemia. This material consisted of PBMCs, taken after 36 months of ibrutinib treatment. DNA of the CDR3: TGTGCCAGCAGCTCCTTTCTGGGTGACAGGTGGTCATCCGAGCAGTACTTC. This gives the protein CASSSFLGDRWSSEQYF.